Listed below are T cell receptor beta chains from one sample, sequenced in a study of blood T cell repertoires in COVID-19. The assay was immunoSEQ multiplex PCR, and TCRdb's table has in-frame clones only and misses some. The table has about 230,000 clones, roughly 80% seen once. Sequencing input: peripheral blood. Receptor source: a woman aged 45-65 years with acute or convalescent COVID-19. Both conserved end residues are part of each CDR3. A D gene is named only where the DNA matches it firmly. Expanded clones are given a class, and other clones once, few, many or no size at all.

>TRBV28|TRBJ2-1|17|-|-
CASFSPPAGPSYNEQFF
TGTGCCAGCTTTAGTCCCCCTGCAGGGCCCTCCTACAATGAGCAGTTCTTC
>TRBV7-9|TRBJ2-1|12|-|once
CASSRVDPSLFF
TGTGCCAGCAGCCGGGTAGACCCGTCTTTGTTCTTC
>TRBV5-5|TRBJ1-2|13|-|-
CASSLDSAWGYTF
TGTGCCAGCAGCCTGGACTCAGCGTGGGGCTACACCTTC
>TRBV28|TRBJ2-7|15|-|-
CASSLAGQAPYEQYF
TGTGCCAGCAGTTTAGCTGGGCAAGCCCCCTACGAGCAGTACTTC
>TRBV27|TRBJ2-3|13|-|-
CASSPSPPDTQYF
TGTGCCAGCAGCCCTTCCCCCCCAGATACGCAGTATTTT
>TRBV29-1|TRBJ1-5|13|-|few
CSVSGRENQPQHF
TGCAGCGTTTCAGGGAGGGAAAATCAGCCCCAGCATTTT
>TRBV30|TRBJ1-2|13|-|-
CAWSTGTVGGYTF
TGTGCCTGGAGTACAGGGACGGTTGGTGGCTACACCTTC
>TRBV10-2|TRBJ1-2|12|TRBD1|few
CATETGGSGYTF
TGCGCCACAGAAACAGGGGGCTCTGGCTACACCTTC
>TRBV9|TRBJ2-7|15|TRBD2|-
CASSVGLGGAYEQYF
TGTGCCAGCAGCGTAGGTCTCGGGGGGGCGTACGAGCAGTACTTC
>TRBV5-4|TRBJ1-3|17|TRBD1|-
CASSLDRGRSSGNTIYF
TGTGCCAGCAGCTTGGATAGGGGGCGCAGCTCTGGAAACACCATATATTTT
>TRBV19|TRBJ1-2|16|TRBD1|once
CASSMQDRGLEYGYTF
TGTGCCAGTAGTATGCAAGACAGGGGGCTGGAATATGGCTACACCTTC
>TRBV6-2/TRBV6-3|TRBJ2-7|13|-|-
CASSFTFTYEQYF
TGTGCCAGCAGTTTCACATTTACCTACGAGCAGTACTTC
>TRBV5-6|TRBJ2-5|14|-|-
CASSLPRSGETQYF
TGTGCCAGCAGCTTGCCTCGATCGGGGGAGACCCAGTACTTC
>TRBV19|TRBJ2-1|14|-|-
CASKAASSYNEQFF
TGTGCCAGTAAGGCGGCGAGCTCCTACAATGAGCAGTTCTTC
>TRBV5-5|TRBJ1-4|15|TRBD1|once
CASTRVGQSREKLFF
TGTGCCAGCACCCGGGTGGGACAGAGTCGGGAAAAACTGTTTTTT
>TRBV30|TRBJ1-2|15|-|-
CAWSVRGFFGYGYTF
TGTGCCTGGAGTGTACGGGGGTTTTTTGGCTATGGCTACACCTTC
>TRBV21-1|TRBJ1-1|15|-|once
CASSARQGAGTEAFF
TGTGCCAGCAGCGCGCGACAGGGGGCTGGCACTGAAGCTTTCTTT
>TRBV24-1|TRBJ2-3|15|TRBD2|-
CATSLASGGPDTQYF
TGTGCCACCAGTCTGGCTAGCGGAGGCCCAGATACGCAGTATTTT